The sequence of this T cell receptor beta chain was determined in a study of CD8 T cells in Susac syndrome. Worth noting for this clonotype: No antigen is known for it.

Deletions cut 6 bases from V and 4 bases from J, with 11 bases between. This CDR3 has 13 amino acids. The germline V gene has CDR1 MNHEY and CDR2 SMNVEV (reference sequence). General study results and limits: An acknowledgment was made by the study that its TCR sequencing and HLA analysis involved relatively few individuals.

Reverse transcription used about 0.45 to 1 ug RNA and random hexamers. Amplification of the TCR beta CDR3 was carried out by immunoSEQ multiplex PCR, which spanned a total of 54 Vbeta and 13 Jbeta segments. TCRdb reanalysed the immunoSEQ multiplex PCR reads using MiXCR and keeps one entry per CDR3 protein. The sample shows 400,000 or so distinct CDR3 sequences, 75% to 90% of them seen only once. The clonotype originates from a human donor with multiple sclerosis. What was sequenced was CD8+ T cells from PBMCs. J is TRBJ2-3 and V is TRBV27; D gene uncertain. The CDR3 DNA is TGTGCCAGCAGCCCAGAACGGCCAGATACGCAGTATTTT. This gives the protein CASSPERPDTQYF.